Sequencing of this T cell receptor beta chain was carried out in a study of blood T cell repertoires in COVID-19. Overall study context: Some COVID-19 samples were acute and others convalescent; all came from the United States, Italy and Spain. In each case, the material was cDNA or gDNA derived from T cells, B-cell-depleted T cells, or PBMCs.

Germline-derived CDR1 and CDR2 are SGHVS and FNYEAQ. CDR3 length equals 15 residues. V lost 5 bases and J lost 4; bases outside the gene matches: 6. As handled by the study authors: How many nucleated cells were present was estimated from reference gene primer amplification. Assay used: immunoSEQ multiplex PCR; TCRdb lists only in-frame clones, some missing. V and J calls and clone size are as listed in that table; D and trimming were resolved from the DNA. The sample shows roughly 40,000 clones, about 86% of them seen only once. The sequence was collected from a man aged 45-60 years in a cohort sampled during active COVID-19. The specimen sequenced was peripheral blood. The chain joins TRBV7-6 to TRBJ2-3, with TRBD2 matching over 10 bases. The CDR3 nucleotides are TGTGCCAGCAGCCTCGGACTAGCGGAAGCAGATACGCAGTATTTT. It yields the protein CASSLGLAEADTQYF.